This passage covers 16 T cell receptor beta chains from one sample sequenced in a study of T cells after yellow fever vaccination. TCRdb passed the 5' RACE reads through MiXCR, listing each CDR3 protein once. The table lists roughly 79,000 distinct CDR3 sequences, around 7.8% of them singletons. This specimen consisted of CD8+ T cells sorted from PBMCs, obtained roughly 10 days after the first yellow fever vaccination. The receptors here all came from a man in his late teens or twenties who received the YFV17D yellow fever vaccine.

This chain uses TRBV12-3 or TRBV12-4 with TRBJ1-1, with 7 bases identical to TRBD1. The CDR3 sequence is 13 residues long. With V trimmed by 5 bases and J by 7 bases, 7 bases remained unmatched. The CDR3, as DNA: TGTGCCAGCAGTCCGGACAGGAGCGGTGAAGCTTTCTTT. This codes for CASSPDRSGEAFF.

V usage is TRBV12-3 or TRBV12-4 and J usage is TRBJ2-7; weak D call: TRBD1 (5 bases). The CDR3 spans 12 residues. Trimming left V 11 bases short and J 6 bases short, with 17 bases between. The CDR3 nucleotides read TGTGCCTTCAGCTACGACAGTGGCGAGCAGTACGTC. This codes for CAFSYDSGEQYV.

This clonotype was recorded many times. The V call is TRBV6-2 or TRBV6-3, the J call TRBJ1-5; D is unresolved. CDR3 size: 15 residues. The germline gives CDR1 MNHEY, CDR2 SVGEGT. V was clipped by 2 bases and J by 3 bases, with 11 bases between them. CDR3 bases: TGTGCCAGCAGTTACAGCGGGCAGCACAATCAGCCCCAGCATTTT. It yields the protein CASSYSGQHNQPQHF.

This clonotype was seen at least ten times. This sequence joins TRBV6-2 or TRBV6-3 and TRBJ1-1, with D uncertain. With 3 bases removed from V and 3 bases from J, the gap between germline ends came to 8 bases. The CDR3 is made up of 13 amino acids. Germline lookup yields CDR1 MNHEY and CDR2 SVGEGT. CDR3 region: CASSYQAYTEAFF. DNA of the CDR3: TGTGCCAGCAGTTATCAGGCTTACACTGAAGCTTTCTTT.

This clonotype was seen repeatedly, ten times or more. The chain uses TRBV18 and TRBJ2-3; 9 bases are shared with TRBD1. The CDR3 covers 17 residues. The V gene end was trimmed by 3 bases and the J gene end by 0 bases; junction bases not matched to a gene: 7. Per germline, CDR1 KGHSH and CDR2 LQKENI. The chain's CDR3 is CASSPRDRVWSTDTQYF. The CDR3 bases are TGTGCCAGCTCACCCCGGGACAGGGTCTGGAGCACAGATACGCAGTATTTT. The variable domain in full, completed from reference TRBV18 and TRBJ2-3, reads NAGVMQNPRHLVRRRGQEARLRCSPMKGHSHVYWYRQLPEEGLKFMVYLQKENIIDESGMPKERFSAEFPKEGPSILRIQQVVRGDSAAYFCASSPRDRVWSTDTQYFGPGTRLTVL.

This clonotype was observed a few times. The chain carries TRBV5-1 and TRBJ2-7; weak D call: TRBD2 (5 bases). The V gene lost 4 bases and the J gene lost 3 bases, with 8 bases spanning the gap. Germline CDR1 and CDR2: SGHRS and YFSETQ. The CDR3 has 12 amino acids. The CDR3 here is CASSDYNYEQYF. CDR3 nucleotides: TGCGCCAGCAGCGACTATAACTACGAGCAGTACTTC.

This clonotype has ten or more counts. This chain joins TRBV5-1 and TRBJ2-1; the D gene is possibly TRBD2 (5 bases). V lost 0 bases and J 7 bases, leaving 11 bases between the germline ends. The CDR3 contains 14 residues. CDR1 is SGHRS and CDR2 is YFSETQ in the germline V gene. The CDR3 protein is CASSLGQEVNEQFF. The CDR3 DNA sequence: TGCGCCAGCAGCTTGGGGCAGGAGGTTAATGAGCAGTTCTTC.

This clonotype showed up just a few times. V gene TRBV7-9 combines with J gene TRBJ2-2, with unresolved D. Germline assignment: CDR1 SEHNR and CDR2 FQNEAQ (reference sequence). The CDR3 covers 12 residues. Trimming stripped 6 bases from V and 6 bases from J, with 8 bases between. This CDR3 reads CASSYRSGELFF. The CDR3 bases are TGTGCCAGCAGTTATAGATCCGGGGAGCTGTTTTTT. Variable domain in full (rest from reference TRBV7-9 and TRBJ2-2): DTGVSQNPRHKITKRGQNVTFRCDPISEHNRLYWYRQTLGQGPEFLTYFQNEAQLEKSRLLSDRFSAERPKGSFSTLEIQRTEQGDSAMYLCASSYRSGELFFGEGSRLTVL.

This clonotype was seen ten or more times. The chain uses TRBV15 and TRBJ2-2; D gene ambiguous. CDR3 length: 16 amino acids. The germline V gene has CDR1 LNHNV and CDR2 YYDKDF (reference sequence). Trimming shortened V by 0 bases and J by 4 bases, and 12 bases separated the two germline ends. As DNA, the CDR3 is TGTGCCACCAGCAGAGAGGCGGCCTCGGCCACCGGGGAGCTGTTTTTT. Translation gives CATSREAASATGELFF.

This clonotype was observed at least ten times. The chain uses TRBV29-1 and TRBJ2-3, with D tentatively TRBD2 (5 bases). The CDR3 is 13 residues long. Germline loops: CDR1 SQVTM, CDR2 ANQGSEA. The V end lost 4 bases, the J end lost 1 base, and 9 bases lay between the germline ends. The CDR3 protein is CSVVRRGTDTQYF. The CDR3 DNA reads TGCAGCGTTGTCCGGCGGGGCACAGATACGCAGTATTTT.

The genes are TRBV5-4 and TRBJ1-1; D is uncertain. This CDR3 is 12 amino acids long. V lost 4 bases to trimming and J lost 1 base, with 5 bases between them. Germline CDR1 SGHNT, CDR2 YYREEE (reference sequence). In DNA, the CDR3 is TGTGCCAGCAGCAAGGCGAACACTGAAGCTTTCTTT. The encoded protein is CASSKANTEAFF.

This clonotype was seen many times. The chain is built from TRBV7-9 and TRBJ2-1; 11 bases align to TRBD2. The germline V gene has CDR1 SEHNR and CDR2 FQNEAQ (reference sequence). Trimming cost V 5 bases and J 10 bases; bases outside gene matches: 10. This CDR3 contains 15 residues. CDR3 loop: CASSRSSGGRIEQFF. In DNA form, the CDR3 reads TGTGCCAGCAGCCGGTCTAGCGGGGGGCGAATAGAGCAGTTCTTC.

This clonotype was seen only a few times. V gene TRBV3-1 combines with J gene TRBJ2-2; D is possibly TRBD2 (5 bases). This CDR3 is built from 17 residues. V lost 1 base to trimming and J lost 0 bases, with 12 bases between them. The germline V gene encodes CDR1 LGHDT and CDR2 YNNKEL (reference sequence). CDR3 sequence: CASSQVEDSPNTGELFF. The CDR3 DNA follows: TGTGCCAGCAGCCAAGTAGAGGACTCTCCGAACACCGGGGAGCTGTTTTTT.

This clonotype has just a few counts. The CDR3 DNA sequence: TGTGCCAGCAGTTCCTCACGGGCAGCGGGGGGGCCCTTCACAGATACGCAGTATTTT. Translated, it gives CASSSSRAAGGPFTDTQYF. The genes are TRBV6-2 or TRBV6-3 and TRBJ2-3; 10 bases fit TRBD2. This CDR3 spans 19 amino acids. With 4 bases clipped from V and 2 bases from J, the junction kept 15 bases outside the gene matches. The V gene's germline CDR1 is MNHEY and CDR2 SVGEGT.

This clonotype was seen a few times. The chain couples TRBV12-3 or TRBV12-4 to TRBJ2-7; 7 nucleotides agree with TRBD1. CDR3 length: 14 residues. The V and J ends lost 1 base and 1 base, in that order; junction bases with no gene match: 1. The CDR3 DNA reads as TGTGCCAGCAGTTTAGGGGACAGATCCTACGAGCAGTACGTC. Translation gives CASSLGDRSYEQYV.

This clonotype has ten or more counts. The V gene is TRBV12-3 or TRBV12-4, the J gene TRBJ2-1; 7 bases are a match to TRBD1. This CDR3 spans 12 amino acids. The J segment lost 9 bases and the V segment lost 5 bases, leaving 4 bases of the junction unmatched. The CDR3 here is CASSDRAVEQFF. CDR3 DNA: TGTGCCAGCAGTGACAGGGCCGTTGAGCAGTTCTTC.